The T cell receptor (beta chain) described here comes from a study of blood T cell repertoires in COVID-19. Study in general: Sites in the United States, Italy and Spain provided acute and convalescent COVID-19 samples. T cells, B-cell-depleted T cells, or PBMCs supplied cDNA or gDNA.

In the original analysis: It was from reference gene primer amplification that nucleated cell counts were estimated. Assay: immunoSEQ multiplex PCR; the TCRdb copy retains only in-frame clones and omits some. For V, J and clone size, that table is used; D and trimming come from the DNA. In the table there are just under 65,000 clones, about four fifths of which are singletons. CDR1 is SGHVS, CDR2 FNYEAQ, per germline. The CDR3 runs to 15 residues. The germline V and J ends were trimmed by 5 bases and 2 bases, with 15 bases remaining between them. The sequenced material came from peripheral blood. This rearrangement joins TRBV7-6 to TRBJ1-2, with a weak D call TRBD1 (5 bases). The clonotype originates from a human donor in a cohort sampled during active COVID-19. CDR3 sequence reads: CASSPGGGRNYGYTF. The CDR3 region has the DNA TGTGCCAGCAGCCCCGGGGGAGGGAGAAACTATGGCTACACCTTC.